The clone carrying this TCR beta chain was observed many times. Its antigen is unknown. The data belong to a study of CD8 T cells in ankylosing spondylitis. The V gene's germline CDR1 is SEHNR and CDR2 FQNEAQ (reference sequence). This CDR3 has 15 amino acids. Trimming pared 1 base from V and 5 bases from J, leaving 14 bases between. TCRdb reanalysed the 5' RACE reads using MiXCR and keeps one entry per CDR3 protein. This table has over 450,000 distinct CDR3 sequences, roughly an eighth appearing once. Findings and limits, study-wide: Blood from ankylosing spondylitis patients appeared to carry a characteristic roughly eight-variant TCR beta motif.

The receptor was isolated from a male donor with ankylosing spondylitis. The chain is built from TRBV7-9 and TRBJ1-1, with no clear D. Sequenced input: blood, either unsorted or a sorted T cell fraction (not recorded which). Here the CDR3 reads CASSLGGVQNTEAFF. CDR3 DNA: TGTGCCAGCAGCTTAGGGGGTGTTCAGAATACTGAAGCTTTCTTT.